A selection of T cell receptor beta chains follows, all from one sample in a study of blood T cell repertoires in COVID-19. Here immunoSEQ multiplex PCR was the method, and the copy in TCRdb shows in-frame clones only, minus some. The sample gives some 200,000 clones, about nine tenths of which show up once; approximately 6.1% is in the top ten. Material: peripheral blood. The receptors stem from a man aged 80 or over with acute or convalescent COVID-19. Both conserved end residues are part of each CDR3. A D gene is named only where the DNA matches it firmly. Where a row states a size, it is once, few, many or the class of an expanded clone; other rows omit it.

>-|TRBV18|few|TRBJ1-4
CASSPPTFGRDNEKLFF
TGTGCCAGCTCACCCCCAACGTTTGGGCGCGATAATGAAAAACTGTTTTTT
>TRBD1|TRBV10-3|-|TRBJ1-3
CAISEQGQSGNTIYF
TGTGCCATCAGTGAGCAGGGACAGTCTGGAAACACCATATATTTT
>-|TRBV27|-|TRBJ2-7
CASSLLADLGVYEQYF
TGTGCCAGCAGTTTACTTGCGGACCTAGGGGTCTACGAGCAGTACTTC
>TRBD1|TRBV5-1|-|TRBJ2-2
CASSLGQGTNTGELFF
TGCGCCAGCAGCCTGGGACAGGGAACGAACACCGGGGAGCTGTTTTTT
>-|TRBV19|-|TRBJ1-1
CASHRRGEAFF
TGTGCCAGCCATCGGCGGGGAGAAGCTTTCTTT
>-|TRBV12-3/TRBV12-4|-|TRBJ2-5
CASGGETQYF
TGTGCCAGTGGTGGCGAGACCCAGTACTTC
>TRBD1|TRBV6-5|-|TRBJ1-6
CASITQGINSPLHF
TGTGCCAGCATAACACAGGGGATTAATTCACCCCTCCACTTT
>-|TRBV12-3/TRBV12-4|-|TRBJ1-1
CASSPLVNTEAFF
TGTGCCAGCAGTCCTCTAGTGAACACTGAAGCTTTCTTT
>-|TRBV20-1|-|TRBJ1-1
CSASRQITIYTEAFF
TGCAGTGCTAGTAGACAGATAACCATATACACTGAAGCTTTCTTT
>TRBD1|TRBV27|once|TRBJ1-5
CASSLSGNRGDNQPQHF
TGTGCCAGCAGTTTATCGGGAAACAGGGGGGACAATCAGCCCCAGCATTTT
>TRBD1|TRBV24-1|-|TRBJ1-2
CATSDGTGRDYGYTF
TGTGCCACCAGTGATGGGACAGGGCGGGACTATGGCTACACCTTC
>-|TRBV21-1|-|TRBJ2-3
CASSKGTSGSWYETDTQYF
TGTGCCAGCAGCAAAGGGACTAGCGGGAGTTGGTATGAGACAGATACGCAGTATTTT
>TRBD1|TRBV7-3|-|TRBJ2-7
CASSSGQGNYEQYF
TGTGCCAGCAGCTCGGGACAGGGAAACTACGAGCAGTACTTC
>-|TRBV14|-|TRBJ1-1
CASSQVEGYTEAFF
TGTGCCAGCAGCCAAGTTGAGGGTTACACTGAAGCTTTCTTT
>-|TRBV5-1|-|TRBJ2-1
CASSLRSAGETGNEQFF
TGCGCCAGCAGCTTGAGGTCGGCAGGGGAAACGGGGAATGAGCAGTTCTTC
>-|TRBV19|-|TRBJ1-2
CASTSDGTLTF
TGTGCCAGTACCTCGGACGGGACTCTCACCTTC
>-|TRBV7-9|-|TRBJ1-6
CASSQQSSYNSPLHF
TGTGCCAGCAGCCAACAGAGCTCCTATAATTCACCCCTCCACTTT
>TRBD2|TRBV27|-|TRBJ2-2
CASSLSLAGGVGELFF
TGTGCCAGCAGTTTATCCCTAGCGGGAGGGGTTGGGGAGCTGTTTTTT
>TRBD1|TRBV11-3|-|TRBJ2-1
CASSLVGQGPYNEQFF
TGTGCCAGCAGCTTAGTTGGACAGGGCCCCTACAATGAGCAGTTCTTC
>TRBD1|TRBV7-8|-|TRBJ1-1
CASSLPQGGTEAFF
TGTGCCAGCAGCTTACCCCAGGGGGGCACTGAAGCTTTCTTT
>-|TRBV10-3|few|TRBJ2-1
CAITGTRNEQFF
TGTGCCATCACCGGGACACGAAATGAGCAGTTCTTC
>TRBD2|TRBV5-1|-|TRBJ2-3
CASRHGTLGGTDTQYF
TGCGCCAGCAGGCATGGGACTCTCGGGGGGACAGATACGCAGTATTTT
>-|TRBV20-1|-|TRBJ2-3
CSASLGGPHDTQYF
TGCAGTGCTAGTCTAGGCGGCCCACATGATACGCAGTATTTT
>-|TRBV28|-|TRBJ2-1
CASVPGGYDEQFF
TGTGCCAGCGTCCCCGGGGGATACGATGAGCAGTTCTTC
>-|TRBV7-2|-|TRBJ1-2
CASSLGGQGSYGYTF
TGTGCCAGCAGCTTAGGGGGACAAGGGAGCTATGGCTACACCTTC
>-|TRBV7-8|-|TRBJ2-1
CASSLSGSSYNEQFF
TGTGCCAGCAGCTTATCGGGGTCCTCCTACAATGAGCAGTTCTTC
>TRBD1|TRBV27|-|TRBJ2-2
CASSLSRTGFGGELFF
TGTGCCAGCAGTTTATCAAGGACAGGGTTTGGCGGGGAGCTGTTTTTT
>TRBD1|TRBV5-1|few|TRBJ2-2
CASSKREQGAGELFF
TGCGCCAGCAGCAAGAGGGAACAGGGGGCCGGGGAGCTGTTTTTT
>-|TRBV5-5|-|TRBJ1-5
CASSLGQLSPNQPQHF
TGTGCCAGCAGCTTAGGACAGTTAAGCCCCAATCAGCCCCAGCATTTT
>TRBD2|TRBV7-2|-|TRBJ2-2
CASSLAPSGDGELFF
TGTGCCAGCAGCTTAGCTCCTAGCGGGGACGGGGAGCTGTTTTTT
>-|TRBV7-6|-|TRBJ1-1
CASSLGARATEAFF
TGTGCCAGCAGCTTAGGTGCCAGGGCCACTGAAGCTTTCTTT
>TRBD2|TRBV6-5|-|TRBJ2-3
CASSYSRAGGGNTQYF
TGTGCCAGCAGTTACTCTCGAGCGGGAGGAGGGAATACGCAGTATTTT
>TRBD1|TRBV29-1|-|TRBJ1-1
CSGWTGGAPTEAFF
TGCAGCGGCTGGACAGGGGGCGCCCCAACTGAAGCTTTCTTT
>-|TRBV2|-|TRBJ1-1
CASSKILMNTEAFF
TGTGCCAGCAGTAAAATCCTTATGAACACTGAAGCTTTCTTT
>TRBD2|TRBV3-1/TRBV3-2|-|TRBJ2-3
CASSQGTSAISSTDTQYF
TGTGCCAGCAGCCAAGGGACTAGCGCCATATCTAGCACAGATACGCAGTATTTT
>TRBD1|TRBV7-2|-|TRBJ2-7
CASSSSYGTGGSEQYF
TGTGCCAGCAGCTCCTCTTACGGGACAGGGGGCTCCGAGCAGTACTTC
>-|TRBV7-9|once|TRBJ2-5
CASSPTRTEKETQYF
TGTGCCAGCAGCCCGACCCGTACAGAGAAAGAGACCCAGTACTTC
>-|TRBV6-1|-|TRBJ2-1
CASSEPGKEQFF
TGTGCCAGCAGTGAGCCCGGGAAGGAGCAGTTCTTC
>-|TRBV27|-|TRBJ2-3
CASTGTADTQYF
TGTGCCAGCACAGGTACAGCAGATACGCAGTATTTT
>TRBD1|TRBV7-2|-|TRBJ1-3
CASSLIPGGPGNTIYF
TGTGCCAGCAGCTTAATACCAGGGGGGCCTGGAAACACCATATATTTT
>TRBD2|TRBV15|-|TRBJ2-3
CATSRTSGSIADTQYF
TGTGCCACCAGCAGGACTAGCGGGAGTATCGCAGATACGCAGTATTTT
>TRBD1|TRBV20-1|-|TRBJ2-1
CSADRGQRQFF
TGCAGTGCAGACAGGGGGCAGCGGCAGTTCTTC
>TRBD2|TRBV7-2|once|TRBJ2-1
CASSSGTSGRGNEQFF
TGTGCCAGCAGCTCCGGGACTAGCGGGAGAGGAAATGAGCAGTTCTTC
>TRBD1|TRBV7-9|-|TRBJ1-1
CASSPRQGAAEAFF
TGTGCCAGCAGCCCACGACAGGGAGCCGCTGAAGCTTTCTTT
>-|TRBV3-1/TRBV3-2|-|TRBJ1-5
CASSQDLGVDQPQHF
TGTGCCAGCAGCCAAGATCTCGGGGTAGATCAGCCCCAGCATTTT
>-|TRBV7-9|-|TRBJ2-1
CASSSQTVRNEQFF
TGTGCCAGCAGCTCACAGACAGTACGGAATGAGCAGTTCTTC
>TRBD1|TRBV7-3|-|TRBJ2-3
CASSPQGQKVDTQYF
TGTGCCAGCAGTCCACAGGGACAGAAAGTAGATACGCAGTATTTT
>-|TRBV7-6|-|TRBJ2-1
CASSLGTSPGHEQFF
TGTGCCAGCAGCTTAGGGACATCACCTGGTCATGAGCAGTTCTTC
>-|TRBV27|-|TRBJ1-3
CASSSGRSGNTIYF
TGTGCCAGCAGTTCTGGGCGCTCTGGAAACACCATATATTTT